This T cell receptor beta chain was recorded in a study of graft-versus-host responses after intestinal transplantation. Profiled with immunoSEQ multiplex PCR; TCRdb holds only in-frame clones, not every one. The data show about 20,000 clones, with more than 75% seen just once and 51% held by the top ten. CDR3 length: 16 residues. Per the germline V gene, CDR1 is SGHTA and CDR2 is FQGTGA. The V and J ends lost 1 base and 0 bases respectively, with 9 bases between them. This clone was recorded once. Marrow after transplant was taken from the posterior iliac crest or another site. This clonotype originated in a human patient who received an intestinal transplant, so some T cells may come from the graft donor. The source was bone marrow, collected around 120 days after transplant. The rearrangement uses TRBV7-3 and TRBJ2-2; the D is unclear. CDR3 nucleotides: TGTGCCAGCAGCTTAAAGGGTAGTCCGAACACCGGGGAGCTGTTTTTT. This encodes CASSLKGSPNTGELFF. Filled out from reference TRBV7-3 and TRBJ2-2, the complete variable domain reads GAGVSQTPSNKVTEKGKYVELRCDPISGHTALYWYRQSLGQGPEFLIYFQGTGAADDSGLPNDRFFAVRPEGSVSTLKIQRTERGDSAVYLCASSLKGSPNTGELFFGEGSRLTVL.